Following are 24 T cell receptor beta chains from one sample sequenced in a study of T cells in Graves' hyperthyroidism and ophthalmopathy (dated by TCRdb to between 2018 and 2021). Receptor libraries were prepared by multiplex PCR. The data were produced on an Illumina HiSeq 2000. Amplification of TCR beta CDR3 regions was carried out from RNA transcripts. The first round of RT-PCR for the TCR CDR3 was performed with the HTBI primer set and the Qiagen OneStep RT-PCR kit. Starting from the raw public reads, TCRdb applied fastp trimming at Q25, assembled clones with MiXCR and retained in-frame beta chains. Rows are combined by CDR3 protein, so each entry shows the most common genes and DNA. The sample table lists about 560,000 distinct CDR3 sequences, 12% to 15% of them with a count of one. The top ten clonotypes cover approximately 15% of the sample. Sample: blood. These TCRs come from a woman in her thirties or forties with Graves' hyperthyroidism.

This clonotype was recorded many times. V usage is TRBV18 and J usage is TRBJ1-5; no clear D gene. V was cut by 3 bases and J by 7 bases, with 7 bases left in between. Germline V CDR1 and CDR2: KGHSH, LQKENI. The CDR3 runs 12 residues. The CDR3 nucleotides are TGTGCCAGCTCACCGGGTGAACAGCCCCAGCATTTT. Residues: CASSPGEQPQHF.

Concerning this clonotype itself: This clone may be a read error of a much larger clone one base away. This sequence joins TRBV9 and TRBJ1-1; D not certain. The CDR3 is 13 residues long. Germline V gives CDR1 SGDLS, CDR2 YYNGEE. Here the CDR3 DNA reads TGTACCAGCAGCGTAGAAAGTATGGGAGGAGCTTTCTTT. Translated: CTSSVESMGGAFF.

This clonotype was counted at least ten times. The chain has TRBV6-2 or TRBV6-3 and TRBJ1-5; D ambiguous. The length of the CDR3 is 15 residues. The V gene's germline CDR1 is MNHEY and CDR2 SVGEGT. Trimming took off 2 bases at V and 0 bases at J, with 8 bases between the two ends. This CDR3 is CASSYLGYSNQPQHF. CDR3 sequence (DNA): TGTGCCAGCAGTTACCTGGGGTATAGCAATCAGCCCCAGCATTTT.

This chain connects TRBV7-2 to TRBJ2-2; 7 bases line up with TRBD2. Per germline, CDR1 SGHTA and CDR2 FQGNSA. The CDR3 is 18 amino acids. J was trimmed by 1 base and V by 1 base; bases with no gene match: 9. Here the CDR3 DNA reads TGTGCCAGCAGCTTAGATCTTACGCCTAGCGGGAACACCGGGGAGCTGTTTTTT. Residues: CASSLDLTPSGNTGELFF.

This clonotype appeared many times. The chain employs TRBV29-1 and TRBJ1-1; TRBD1 might be the D (5 bases). This CDR3 is built from 14 residues. The germline V and J ends were trimmed by 4 bases and 1 base, with 13 bases remaining between them. Germline-derived CDR1 and CDR2 are SQVTM and ANQGSEA. As DNA, the CDR3 is TGCAGCGTTGGGTCCATCGGGGCGAACACTGAAGCTTTCTTT. Amino acids: CSVGSIGANTEAFF. Full variable domain (missing parts from reference TRBV29-1 and TRBJ1-1): SAVISQKPSRDICQRGTSLTIQCQVDSQVTMMFWYRQQPGQSLTLIATANQGSEATYESGFVIDKFPISRPNLTFSTLTVSNMSPEDSSIYLCSVGSIGANTEAFFGQGTRLTVV.

Ten or more counts support this clonotype. This chain connects TRBV20-1 to TRBJ1-1; D ambiguous. CDR3 length: 8 residues. V gave up 8 bases and J gave up 11 bases, with 9 bases separating them. CDR1 DFQATT and CDR2 SNEGSKA come from the germline V gene (reference sequence). The CDR3 DNA reads TGCAGTTTTACGGGTGCTTTCTTT. It specifies CSFTGAFF.

The sample holds many counts of this clonotype. This chain connects TRBV11-2 to TRBJ2-2; 7 bases map to TRBD2. This CDR3 is built from 14 residues. Per germline, CDR1 SGHAT and CDR2 FQNNGV. V dropped 5 bases and J dropped 6; count of bases not matched to a gene: 6. The chain's CDR3 is CASSPSREAGELFF. The CDR3 DNA sequence: TGTGCCAGCAGCCCCAGTCGGGAGGCCGGGGAGCTGTTTTTT.

J is TRBJ2-5 and V is TRBV20-1; D may be TRBD1 (6 bases). The CDR3 is 16 amino acids. Germline lookup yields CDR1 DFQATT and CDR2 SNEGSKA (reference sequence). V was clipped by 6 bases and J by 5 bases, with 25 bases between them. CDR3 in DNA: TGCAGTGCCCACATGGGGGCCGTGCTAAGCCAGGAGACCCAGTACTTC. Its translation: CSAHMGAVLSQETQYF.

Many counts were recorded for this clonotype. The CDR3 loop reads CASSFVELGTQYF. In DNA form, the CDR3 reads TGTGCCAGCAGTTTCGTCGAGTTGGGTACGCAGTATTTT. The J gene is TRBJ2-3, the V gene TRBV28; D uncertain. This CDR3 is 13 amino acids long. In germline, CDR1 is MDHEN, CDR2 SYDVKM. V was cut by 3 bases and J by 8 bases, with 12 bases left in between.

This clonotype was seen many times. This chain uses TRBV29-1 with TRBJ2-1; weak D call: TRBD1 (6 bases). The V and J ends lost 2 bases and 0 bases respectively, with 11 bases between them. This CDR3 has 15 amino acids. Germline CDR1 reads SQVTM; CDR2 reads ANQGSEA. CDR3 in DNA: TGCAGCGTTGAACCGCAGGGGAGCTCCTACAATGAGCAGTTCTTC. This translates into CSVEPQGSSYNEQFF.

V usage is TRBV19 and J usage is TRBJ1-1, with 8 bases lining up with TRBD1. The V gene end was trimmed by 10 bases and the J gene end by 2 bases; junction bases not matched to a gene: 9. There are 14 residues in the CDR3. The germline gives CDR1 LNHDA, CDR2 SQIVND (reference sequence). CDR3 sequence reads: CATRGGTGNTEAFF. The CDR3 DNA follows: TGTGCCACCAGAGGCGGGACAGGCAACACTGAAGCTTTCTTT. Full variable domain (missing parts from reference TRBV19 and TRBJ1-1): DGGITQSPKYLFRKEGQNVTLSCEQNLNHDAMYWYRQDPGQGLRLIYYSQIVNDFQKGDIAEGYSVSREKKESFPLTVTSAQKNPTAFYLCATRGGTGNTEAFFGQGTRLTVV.

This clonotype was observed many times. The gene calls are TRBV5-1 and TRBJ2-5, with 11 bases fitting TRBD2. Germline V gene data show CDR1 as SGHRS and CDR2 as YFSETQ. With V trimmed by 0 bases and J by 6 bases, 7 bases remained unmatched. CDR3 length: 16 residues. As DNA, the CDR3 is TGCGCCAGCAGCTTGGTAGCGGGAGGGCCAGGGAAGACCCAGTACTTC. Its translation: CASSLVAGGPGKTQYF.

The sample holds many counts of this clonotype. The chain joins TRBV7-3 to TRBJ2-3; unclear D gene. V lost 5 bases to trimming and J lost 5 bases, with 11 bases between them. The CDR3 consists of 13 residues. CDR1 is SGHTA, CDR2 FQGTGA, per germline. The CDR3 DNA is TGTGCCAGCAGCCCAAGCGCGAAAGATACGCAGTATTTT. Protein: CASSPSAKDTQYF.

Regarding this clonotype: This may arise from a read error, as a much more abundant clone is one base away. This chain joins TRBV27 and TRBJ2-1, with TRBD2 matching over 8 bases. The end of the DNA aligns better with TRBJ2-7, so the J call may be wrong. The CDR3 is 14 amino acids. Germline values: CDR1 MNHEY, CDR2 SMNVEV (reference sequence). For the CDR3, the DNA is TGTGCCAGCAGTTTCGGGACTAGGAACAATGAGCAGTACTTC. Protein sequence: CASSFGTRNNEQYF.

This clonotype appeared a few times. The gene calls are TRBV19 and TRBJ2-1; 9 bases align to TRBD2. Per the germline V gene, CDR1 is LNHDA and CDR2 is SQIVND (reference sequence). With 8 bases clipped from V and 6 bases from J, the junction kept 8 bases outside the gene matches. The CDR3 length is 14 residues. The CDR3 loop reads CASRVGSGSNEQFF. Here the CDR3 DNA reads TGTGCCAGTCGAGTGGGTAGCGGGAGCAATGAGCAGTTCTTC.

The sample holds a few counts of this clonotype. The V and J genes are TRBV3-1 and TRBJ1-6, with D possibly being TRBD1 (6 bases). V was pared by 3 bases and J by 3 bases, with 9 bases between. The CDR3 length is 15 residues. The germline CDR1 and CDR2 sequences are LGHDT and YNNKEL (reference sequence). CDR3: CASSQGALYNSPLHF. DNA for the CDR3: TGTGCCAGCAGCCAGGGGGCTCTCTATAATTCACCCCTCCACTTT. The full variable domain, its missing parts supplied by reference TRBV3-1 and TRBJ1-6, is DTAVSQTPKYLVTQMGNDKSIKCEQNLGHDTMYWYKQDSKKFLKIMFSYNNKELIINETVPNRFSPKSPDKAHLNLHINSLELGDSAVYFCASSQGALYNSPLHFGNGTRLTVT.

This clonotype was detected ten times or more. The chain employs TRBV12-3 or TRBV12-4 and TRBJ2-1; no reliable D call. V was pared by 6 bases and J by 3 bases, with 18 bases between. This CDR3 region has 16 residues. The CDR3 DNA sequence: TGTGCCAGCAGACTTTATGAGAGCCCTGGCTACAATGAGCAGTTCTTC. This translates into CASRLYESPGYNEQFF.

The table lists this clonotype with many counts. This rearrangement joins TRBV30 to TRBJ2-7; 9 positions match TRBD1. CDR1 is GTSNPN and CDR2 is SVGIG in the germline V gene (reference sequence). With V trimmed by 1 base and J by 5 bases, 6 bases remained unmatched. This CDR3 contains 14 residues. The CDR3 loop is CAWSDGTGKDEQYF. The CDR3 region has the DNA TGTGCCTGGAGTGATGGGACAGGGAAGGACGAGCAGTACTTC. The variable domain in full, completed from reference TRBV30 and TRBJ2-7, reads SQTIHQWPATLVQPVGSPLSLECTVEGTSNPNLYWYRQAAGRGLQLLFYSVGIGQISSEVPQNLSASRPQDRQFILSSKKLLLSDSGFYLCAWSDGTGKDEQYFGPGTRLTVT.

The chain is built from TRBV28 and TRBJ2-1; 9 positions agree with TRBD2. The J call may not be correct, given that the DNA end is closer to TRBJ2-7. The CDR3 is 17 residues long. Germline loops: CDR1 MDHEN, CDR2 SYDVKM. The CDR3 DNA follows: TGTGCCAGCAGTCTCGGGACTAGCATTTTCTCCTACAATGAGCAGTACTTC. Amino acid sequence: CASSLGTSIFSYNEQYF.

V is TRBV20-1 and J is TRBJ2-2; 7 bases align to TRBD2. The CDR3 is made up of 14 amino acids. CDR1 is DFQATT and CDR2 is SNEGSKA in the germline V gene (reference sequence). Losses at the gene ends were 3 bases for V and 0 bases for J; bases not matched to a gene: 1. CDR3 bases: TGCAGTGCTAGGAGCGGGGCGAACACCGGGGAGCTGTTTTTT. This codes for CSARSGANTGELFF.

This clonotype was seen at least ten times. DNA of the CDR3: TGCAGTGCCCCCGGGACAAGCCACGAGCAGTACTTC. Protein sequence: CSAPGTSHEQYF. The chain links TRBV20-1 to TRBJ2-7, with D possibly matching TRBD1 (6 bases). This CDR3 has 12 amino acids. Germline assignment: CDR1 DFQATT and CDR2 SNEGSKA (reference sequence). V shed 6 bases and J shed 5 bases, with 14 bases lying between them.

This clonotype has just a few counts. This sequence joins TRBV7-6 and TRBJ2-3; 11 bases align to TRBD2. This CDR3 region has 18 residues. CDR1 and CDR2 (germline): SGHVS, FNYEAQ. Trimming removed 6 bases from V and 0 bases from J; junction bases left unmatched: 11. For the CDR3, the DNA is TGTGCCAGCAGACCTGGATTAACTAGCGGGGGTAGCACAGATACGCAGTATTTT. Encoded protein: CASRPGLTSGGSTDTQYF.

This clonotype was recorded a few times. The junction and the germline gene differ at one end; a read error may be behind it. V is TRBV7-7 and J is TRBJ2-5, with 9 bases that match TRBD1. Germline CDR1 is SSHAT and CDR2 is FNYEAQ (reference sequence). The CDR3 is made up of 13 amino acids. The CDR3 loop is CASSAQGAETQYF. The CDR3 DNA sequence: TGTGCTAGCAGCGCACAGGGGGCAGAGACCCAGTACTTC.

The chain is built from TRBV27 and TRBJ1-6; D is ambiguous. The CDR3 is 18 amino acids. Germline CDR1 is MNHEY and CDR2 is SMNVEV (reference sequence). Trimming removed 2 bases at V and 3 bases at J, with 17 bases between. For the CDR3, the DNA is TGTGCCAGCAGTTTAACCCGGGAGCCGGGTGTCTATAATTCACCCCTCCACTTT. It is translated as CASSLTREPGVYNSPLHF.